This T cell receptor beta chain was documented in a study of blood T cell dynamics during melanoma immunotherapy. Study-level background: Metastatic melanoma patients received first-line pembrolizumab or nivolumab plus ipilimumab.

Measured with immunoSEQ multiplex PCR; TCRdb has only the in-frame clones, and not every one. The repertoire includes 10,000 to 15,000 clones, more than 70% of them detected once, and roughly 4% sits in the top ten. The time point: pre-treatment baseline. No patient had earlier systemic cancer treatment, concurrent immunosuppressants, or another active cancer. The germline V gene encodes CDR1 LGHNA and CDR2 YNFKEQ. This CDR3 is 15 amino acids long. V lost 4 bases to trimming and J lost 2 bases, with 14 bases between them. The TCR originated in a human donor with melanoma. Sequences were derived from blood, sampled from a patient treated with checkpoint blockade. This chain uses TRBV4-2 with TRBJ2-5; D is perhaps TRBD2 (6 bases). In DNA form, the CDR3 reads TGTGCCAGCAGCCGGGGGGTTAGGGGACAAGAGACCCAGTACTTC. Its protein product is CASSRGVRGQETQYF.